The source of this T cell receptor beta chain is a study of CD8 T cells in ankylosing spondylitis. Study observations and caveats: It appeared that ankylosing spondylitis blood was characterized by a TCR beta motif of fewer than 10 highly homologous variants. There were earlier reports of some motif variants in reactive arthritis synovial fluid and blood. In peripheral blood, disease-linked CD8+ clones occurred at relatively low frequencies. Disease-linked clones were reportedly significantly enriched in matched ankylosing spondylitis synovial fluid.

V trimming: 7 bases; J trimming: 8 bases; junction bases outside the gene matches: 8. The germline CDR1 and CDR2 sequences are SQVTM and ANQGSEA. The CDR3 sequence is 13 residues long. This clonotype has at least ten counts. Its antigen is unidentified. The authors made TCR beta libraries by quantitative 5'-RACE with molecular barcodes. TCRdb reanalysed the 5' RACE reads using MiXCR and keeps one entry per CDR3 protein. Counted here are 100,000 to 150,000 distinct CDR3 sequences, approximately 17% occurring once; the ten biggest clones make up roughly a third. This receptor was obtained from a male donor with ankylosing spondylitis. Source material: blood, either unsorted or a sorted T cell fraction (not recorded which). The chain recombines TRBV29-1 with TRBJ2-2; 9 bases line up with TRBD1. The CDR3 spells CSALPGTGGELFF. The DNA of the CDR3 is TGCAGCGCCCTACCCGGGACAGGGGGGGAGCTGTTTTTT.